This passage covers 8 T cell receptor beta chains from one sample sequenced in a study of shared clonotypes between healthy human individuals. The method was immunoSEQ multiplex PCR; TCRdb's version includes in-frame clones alone and lacks a portion of them. Here the sample spans 2 million to 2.5 million clones, 90% to 96% being singletons. The source material was naive CD4+ T cells sorted from blood. Documented subset: CD45RA+ positively selected. The receptors here all came from a man aged 18 to 30 in good health.

The V and J genes are TRBV5-6 and TRBJ1-3, with D uncertain. From germline, CDR1 is SGHDT and CDR2 YYEEEE. Trimming left V 2 bases short and J 2 bases short, with 11 bases between. CDR3 length: 15 amino acids. The CDR3 here is CASSFNLLPGNTIYF. The CDR3 DNA sequence: TGTGCCAGCAGCTTCAATCTGTTACCTGGAAACACCATATATTTT.

The CDR3 DNA sequence: TGTGCCAGTAGTACCCTAGCGGGAGGATTCTACGAGCAGTACTTC. Amino acids: CASSTLAGGFYEQYF. This sequence joins TRBV19 and TRBJ2-7; 11 nucleotides align to TRBD2. Germline assignment: CDR1 LNHDA and CDR2 SQIVND (reference sequence). The CDR3 is 15 residues long. The V and J ends lost 4 bases and 3 bases, in that order; junction bases with no gene match: 5.

V gene TRBV5-4 combines with J gene TRBJ2-3; the D gene is possibly TRBD1 (5 bases). Germline-derived CDR1 and CDR2 are SGHNT and YYREEE (reference sequence). The V end was cut by 4 bases, the J end by 0 bases, with 9 bases between. The CDR3 length is 14 residues. In nucleotides, the CDR3 is TGTGCCAGCAGCGGGCCAGGGAGCACAGATACGCAGTATTTT. The encoded protein is CASSGPGSTDTQYF.

The chain uses TRBV11-2 and TRBJ1-6; possibly TRBD1 for D (5 bases). Germline V gives CDR1 SGHAT, CDR2 FQNNGV. V lost 3 bases to trimming and J lost 6 bases, with 15 bases between them. The CDR3 spans 16 residues. The CDR3 DNA sequence: TGTGCCAGCAGCTTCCTCCCTGGGGGATCTAATTCACCCCTCCACTTT. This translates into CASSFLPGGSNSPLHF.

The rearrangement links TRBV5-1 to TRBJ2-1, with 7 positions matching TRBD2. This CDR3 has 16 amino acids. Germline CDR1 SGHRS, CDR2 YFSETQ. The ends lost 2 bases at V and 9 bases at J; junction bases unmatched: 14. This CDR3 reads CASSLEAGPTPGEQFF. The CDR3 DNA follows: TGCGCCAGCAGCTTAGAAGCGGGGCCTACTCCCGGTGAGCAGTTCTTC.

The chain is built from TRBV30 and TRBJ2-5; 10 positions agree with TRBD2. The germline V gene has CDR1 GTSNPN and CDR2 SVGIG (reference sequence). This CDR3 is built from 16 residues. V gave up 0 bases and J gave up 4 bases; unmatched junction bases: 8. The CDR3 protein is CAWSVGVAGGRETQYF. CDR3 nucleotide sequence: TGTGCCTGGAGTGTTGGGGTAGCGGGAGGCAGAGAGACCCAGTACTTC.

The genes are TRBV21-1 and TRBJ2-1; the table's D call of TRBD1 was not tested on the DNA. TRBV21-1 is noted as a pseudogene. The CDR3 covers 15 residues. The CDR3 spells CASSNEQGLYNEQFF. The CDR3 DNA sequence: TGTGCCAGCAGCAATGAACAGGGCTTATACAATGAGCAGTTCTTC.

The chain is built from TRBV19 and TRBJ2-7, with 7 nucleotides matching TRBD1. Germline CDR1 reads LNHDA; CDR2 reads SQIVND (reference sequence). J lost 0 bases, V lost 4 bases, and 9 bases had no gene match. This CDR3 is 16 amino acids long. The CDR3 reads CASSTLRDSRSYEQYF. CDR3 DNA sequence: TGTGCCAGTAGTACTCTCCGGGACAGCCGCTCCTACGAGCAGTACTTC.